This T cell receptor beta chain was observed in a study of T cell changes during pregnancy in multiple sclerosis. Germline CDR1 reads SGHVS; CDR2 reads FQNEAQ. This CDR3 has 16 residues. J was trimmed by 0 bases and V by 5 bases; bases with no gene match: 9. Measured with immunoSEQ multiplex PCR; TCRdb has only the in-frame clones, and not every one. The sample lists approximately 100,000 clones, 75% to 95% occurring once. This TCR derives from a female donor with multiple sclerosis, enrolled in a pregnancy study. This material consisted of peripheral blood, taken in the second trimester of pregnancy. The chain employs TRBV7-8 and TRBJ2-7; 8 nucleotides match TRBD2. The CDR3 reads CASSPRLAPSSYEQYF. CDR3 coding DNA: TGTGCCAGCAGCCCACGACTAGCGCCAAGCTCCTACGAGCAGTACTTC.